The 25 T cell receptor beta chains below come from one sample, sequenced in a study of blood T cell repertoires in COVID-19. Sequenced by immunoSEQ multiplex PCR; TCRdb stores in-frame clones only, minus some. The data hold a few hundred thousand clones, with around 86% observed a single time. The sequencing input was PBMCs or T cells enriched from blood (not recorded which). These receptors were collected from a woman in her forties with acute COVID-19.

This chain uses TRBV12-3 or TRBV12-4 with TRBJ1-5, with D perhaps TRBD1 (6 bases). CDR3 length: 13 amino acids. V gave up 5 bases and J gave up 6 bases, with 11 bases separating them. The DNA of the CDR3 is TGTGCCAGCAGTCGGGGAGGGGGTCAGCCCCAGCATTTT. It encodes CASSRGGGQPQHF.

The CDR3, as DNA: TGTGCCAGCAGCTTATCCCACCGGGGGAACACCGGGGAGCTGTTTTTT. Its translation is CASSLSHRGNTGELFF. The gene calls are TRBV7-3 and TRBJ2-2; D is possibly TRBD2 (5 bases). Germline V CDR1 and CDR2: SGHTA, FQGTGA. The CDR3 contains 16 residues. V was clipped by 2 bases and J by 1 base, with 11 bases between them.

This clone came up once. This sample also contains other DNA sequences that code for the same CDR3. The chain recombines TRBV3-1 (or the pseudogene TRBV3-2) with TRBJ1-5, with a tentative D call TRBD1 (5 bases). V dropped 3 bases and J dropped 7 bases, with 10 bases sitting between them. Germline V gene sequence: CDR1 LGHDT, CDR2 YNNKEL (reference sequence). CDR3 length: 13 residues. The DNA for the CDR3 is TGTGCCAGCAGCCAGGCAGGGTACCAGCCCCAGCATTTT. Translated: CASSQAGYQPQHF.

CDR3 sequence: CASSDSGSGTLVDTQYF. The CDR3 nucleotides are TGTGCCAGCAGTGACTCTGGTAGCGGGACTTTGGTGGATACGCAGTATTTT. The V and J genes are TRBV6-4 and TRBJ2-3; 8 positions agree with TRBD2. The CDR3 consists of 17 residues. Germline CDR1 MRHNA, CDR2 SNTAGT. V shed 0 bases and J 6 bases; nucleotides not matched to a gene: 11.

The chain joins TRBV7-2 to TRBJ1-2; TRBD1 agrees at 8 bases. V lost 4 bases, J lost 10 bases, and 5 bases stayed unmatched. The V gene's germline CDR1 is SGHTA and CDR2 FQGNSA. This CDR3 spans 12 amino acids. This chain's CDR3 is CASSSGQVDYTF. CDR3 DNA: TGTGCCAGCAGCTCGGGACAGGTGGACTACACCTTC.

The rearrangement joins TRBV27 to TRBJ2-6; 10 bases line up with TRBD2. The CDR3 has 18 residues. The germline gives CDR1 MNHEY, CDR2 SMNVEV (reference sequence). Trimming cost V 2 bases and J 4 bases; bases outside gene matches: 8. CDR3 DNA: TGTGCCAGCAGTTTAGTAGCGGGAGGTGCGGGAGGGGCCAACGTCCTGACTTTC. This encodes CASSLVAGGAGGANVLTF.

The V call is TRBV11-3, the J call TRBJ2-7; D may be TRBD2 (5 bases). Germline V gives CDR1 SGHNT, CDR2 YENEEA. CDR3 size: 12 residues. V lost 8 bases and J 6 bases, leaving 14 bases between the germline ends. DNA for the CDR3: TGTGCCAGCGGCTCGAGTGGGAGCGAGCAGTACTTC. This sequence encodes CASGSSGSEQYF.

In nucleotides, the CDR3 is TGTGCCAGCAGTGCCACAGGGGGCCGGGGTGGCTACACCTTC. Translation: CASSATGGRGGYTF. The genes are TRBV27 and TRBJ1-2; the match to TRBD1 covers 9 bases. This CDR3 is built from 14 residues. The V and J ends lost 5 bases and 7 bases, in that order; junction bases with no gene match: 8. Per germline, CDR1 MNHEY and CDR2 SMNVEV (reference sequence).

The DNA of the CDR3 is TGTGCCAGCACGGGAGGGGGTCCCTATGGCTACACCTTC. This encodes CASTGGGPYGYTF. The gene calls are TRBV11-2 and TRBJ1-2; TRBD1 might be the D (6 bases). The CDR3 spans 13 residues. CDR1 SGHAT and CDR2 FQNNGV come from the germline V gene. V gave up 7 bases and J gave up 4 bases, with 13 bases separating them.

V is TRBV2 and J is TRBJ1-1, with D perhaps TRBD1 (6 bases). V gave up 5 bases and J gave up 11 bases, with 12 bases separating them. There are 11 residues in the CDR3. The V gene's germline CDR1 is SNHLY and CDR2 FYNNEI. DNA of the CDR3: TGTGCCAGCAGTAGGGACACCTGGGCTTTCTTT. This encodes CASSRDTWAFF.

This chain links TRBV25-1 with TRBJ1-3; TRBD1 is a possible D gene (6 bases). V was cut by 4 bases and J by 7 bases, with 11 bases left in between. CDR1 is MGHDK and CDR2 is SYGVNS in the germline V gene. The CDR3 covers 13 residues. The CDR3 here is CASSVSGGNTIYF. The CDR3 nucleotides are TGTGCCAGCAGTGTATCGGGGGGCAACACCATATATTTT.

The rearrangement links TRBV7-2 to TRBJ2-3; 7 bases map to TRBD2. Losses at the gene ends were 0 bases for V and 0 bases for J; bases not matched to a gene: 9. The germline CDR1 and CDR2 sequences are SGHTA and FQGNSA. The CDR3 runs to 18 residues. Written as DNA, the CDR3 is TGTGCCAGCAGCTTAGCCTCGGGTTGGACTAGTAGCACAGATACGCAGTATTTT. Its protein product is CASSLASGWTSSTDTQYF.

This clone has only a few counts. The chain employs TRBV11-2 and TRBJ1-1, with 8 bases that match TRBD1. V was clipped by 3 bases and J by 2 bases; unmatched bases: 5. This CDR3 has 15 amino acids. Germline loops: CDR1 SGHAT, CDR2 FQNNGV. The CDR3 protein is CASSFNTGGNTEAFF. CDR3 coding DNA: TGTGCCAGCAGCTTTAATACAGGGGGAAACACTGAAGCTTTCTTT.

This clone occurred a few times. The chain combines TRBV7-3 with TRBJ2-7, with D possibly TRBD1 on 6 matching bases. Deletions cut 2 bases from V and 2 bases from J, with 13 bases between. The CDR3 runs to 15 residues. Per the germline V gene, CDR1 is SGHTA and CDR2 is FQGTGA. The CDR3 DNA follows: TGTGCCAGCAGCTTACAACAGGGAGTTCCCTACGAGCAGTACTTC. This codes for CASSLQQGVPYEQYF.

This chain links TRBV7-4 with TRBJ1-1, with D possibly TRBD1 on 6 matching bases. Germline V gene data show CDR1 as SGHVT and CDR2 as SQSDAQ. This CDR3 contains 16 residues. V shed 2 bases and J shed 4 bases, with 17 bases lying between them. CDR3 in amino acids: CASSLKFGQGSTEAFF. As DNA, the CDR3 is TGTGCCAGCAGCTTAAAGTTCGGGCAGGGGAGCACTGAAGCTTTCTTT.

The gene calls are TRBV7-9 and TRBJ2-6; tentatively, D is TRBD1 (6 bases). The CDR3 sequence is 15 residues long. Looked up from germline, CDR1 is SEHNR and CDR2 is FQNEAQ (reference sequence). The V end lost 2 bases, the J end lost 4 bases, and 9 bases lay between the germline ends. CDR3 DNA sequence: TGTGCCAGCAGCTTAATAGGGACAGGGGCCAACGTCCTGACTTTC. Translated: CASSLIGTGANVLTF.

This clone was detected only once. The V call is TRBV4-1, the J call TRBJ2-5, with a possible D match to TRBD2 (6 bases). Germline V lookup: CDR1 MGHRA, CDR2 YSYEKL. V was cut by 0 bases and J by 7 bases, with 24 bases left in between. CDR3 length: 18 amino acids. The chain's CDR3 is CASSQESGFGRAGGTQYF. The CDR3 DNA reads TGCGCCAGCAGCCAAGAGAGCGGCTTTGGCAGGGCCGGGGGGACCCAGTACTTC.

The V and J genes are TRBV12-3 or TRBV12-4 and TRBJ1-5; TRBD1 matches at 10 bases. V lost 8 bases, J lost 8 bases, and 6 bases stayed unmatched. This CDR3 spans 13 amino acids. The CDR3 sequence is CASGTGESKPQHF. The CDR3 region has the DNA TGTGCCAGCGGGACAGGGGAAAGTAAGCCCCAGCATTTT.

This chain links TRBV11-2 with TRBJ1-3; D is perhaps TRBD1 (5 bases). Trimming pared 0 bases from V and 0 bases from J, leaving 21 bases between. Germline-derived CDR1 and CDR2 are SGHAT and FQNNGV. This CDR3 has 20 amino acids. CDR3 protein: CASSLEGSAWGQSSGNTIYF. CDR3 DNA: TGTGCCAGCAGCTTAGAAGGGTCGGCGTGGGGCCAAAGCTCTGGAAACACCATATATTTT.

This sequence joins TRBV29-1 and TRBJ2-7, with 7 bases identical to TRBD1. Germline values: CDR1 SQVTM, CDR2 ANQGSEA. Trimming at V came to 7 bases and at J to 2 bases, leaving 8 bases not matched to a gene. The CDR3 has 13 amino acids. CDR3 DNA: TGCAGCGCAATAGAAGGGGGCCCCTACGAGCAGTACTTC. The encoded protein is CSAIEGGPYEQYF.

This clone was counted a few times. V and J are TRBV7-8 and TRBJ1-5, with D possibly TRBD1 on 5 matching bases. Germline values: CDR1 SGHVS, CDR2 FQNEAQ. The CDR3 is 16 residues long. Trimming shortened V by 1 base and J by 0 bases, and 10 bases separated the two germline ends. CDR3 region: CASSLGGRNSNQPQHF. The CDR3 nucleotides are TGTGCCAGCAGCTTAGGGGGCAGGAATAGCAATCAGCCCCAGCATTTT.

The chain is built from TRBV5-1 and TRBJ2-7; tentatively, D is TRBD2 (5 bases). The CDR3 length is 15 residues. Germline-derived CDR1 and CDR2 are SGHRS and YFSETQ. Trimming took off 7 bases at V and 2 bases at J, with 19 bases between the two ends. As DNA, the CDR3 is TGCGCCAGCGGGCGTGGAGTGGGAGCTACCTACGAGCAGTACTTC. It specifies CASGRGVGATYEQYF.

V gene TRBV21-1 combines with J gene TRBJ1-3; TRBD1, the D gene given by the table, was not confirmed from the DNA. TRBV21-1 is noted as a pseudogene. The CDR3 contains 16 residues. The CDR3 DNA reads as TGTGCCAGCACCTCTTCCGCCAGGGTCGGTGGAAACACCATATATTTT. It encodes CASTSSARVGGNTIYF.

CDR3: CAISPGGGEQFF. DNA for the CDR3: TGTGCCATCAGTCCCGGGGGGGGTGAGCAGTTCTTC. J is TRBJ2-1 and V is TRBV10-3; 8 positions match TRBD2. Germline V gene sequence: CDR1 ENHRY, CDR2 SYGVKD. Trimming removed 5 bases from V and 9 bases from J; junction bases left unmatched: 3. The CDR3 contains 12 residues.

The chain couples TRBV5-6 to TRBJ2-3; TRBD2 aligns across 11 bases. Losses at the gene ends were 1 base for V and 0 bases for J; bases not matched to a gene: 7. Germline V gene sequence: CDR1 SGHDT, CDR2 YYEEEE. The CDR3 is made up of 18 amino acids. The chain's CDR3 is CASSLRTSGSPSTDTQYF. In nucleotides, the CDR3 is TGTGCCAGCAGCTTGAGGACTAGCGGGTCCCCTAGCACAGATACGCAGTATTTT.